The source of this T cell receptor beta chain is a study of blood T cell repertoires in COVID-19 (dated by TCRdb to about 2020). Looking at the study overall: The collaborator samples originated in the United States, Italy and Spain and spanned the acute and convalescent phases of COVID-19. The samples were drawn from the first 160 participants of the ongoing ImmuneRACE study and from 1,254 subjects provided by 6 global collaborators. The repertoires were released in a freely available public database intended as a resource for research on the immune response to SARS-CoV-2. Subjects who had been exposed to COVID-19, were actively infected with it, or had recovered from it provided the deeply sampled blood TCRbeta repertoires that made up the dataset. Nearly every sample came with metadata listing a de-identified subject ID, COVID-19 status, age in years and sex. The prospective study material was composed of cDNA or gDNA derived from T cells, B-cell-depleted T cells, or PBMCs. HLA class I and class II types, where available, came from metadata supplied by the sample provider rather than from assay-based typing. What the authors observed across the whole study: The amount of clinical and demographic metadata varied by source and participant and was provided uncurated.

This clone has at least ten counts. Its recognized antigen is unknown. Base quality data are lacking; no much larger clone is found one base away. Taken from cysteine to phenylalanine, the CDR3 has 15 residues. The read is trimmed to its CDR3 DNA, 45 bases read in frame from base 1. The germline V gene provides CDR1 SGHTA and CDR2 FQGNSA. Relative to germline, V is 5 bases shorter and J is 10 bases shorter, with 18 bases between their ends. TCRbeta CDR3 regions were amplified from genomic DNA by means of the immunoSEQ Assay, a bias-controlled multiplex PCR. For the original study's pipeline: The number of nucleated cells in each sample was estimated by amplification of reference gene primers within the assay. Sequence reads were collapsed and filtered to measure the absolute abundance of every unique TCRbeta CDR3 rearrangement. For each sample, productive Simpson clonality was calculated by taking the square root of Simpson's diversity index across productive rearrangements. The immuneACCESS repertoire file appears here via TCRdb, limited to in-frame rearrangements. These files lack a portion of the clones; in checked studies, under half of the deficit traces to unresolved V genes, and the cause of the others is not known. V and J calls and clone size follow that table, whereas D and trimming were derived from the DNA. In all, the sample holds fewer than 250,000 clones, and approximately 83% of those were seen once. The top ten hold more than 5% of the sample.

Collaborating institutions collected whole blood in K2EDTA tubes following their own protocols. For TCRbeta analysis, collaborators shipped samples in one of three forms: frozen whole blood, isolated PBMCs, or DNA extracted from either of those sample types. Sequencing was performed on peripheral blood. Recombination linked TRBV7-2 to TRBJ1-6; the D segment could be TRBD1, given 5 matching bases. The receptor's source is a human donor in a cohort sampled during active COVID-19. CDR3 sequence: CASSLSQVNGSPLHF. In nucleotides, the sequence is TGTGCCAGCAGCCTCTCACAGGTGAACGGGTCACCCCTCCACTTT.